The T cell receptor (beta chain) under discussion was sequenced for a study of T cells after yellow fever vaccination. Study summary: Each low-cell-number fraction was prepared by means of SMART-Seq v4 Ultra Low Input. Study results and limitations: Overlap between CD4 and CD8 compartments was detected for a small share of clonotypes.

As to this clonotype: Its antigen is not known.

Synthesis of TCR cDNA relied on 5'RACE template switching, which attached a universal primer site and UMIs. TCRdb recomputed calls from the 5' RACE reads with MiXCR, one row per CDR3 protein. The table has over 300,000 distinct CDR3 sequences, roughly 4% seen once. Germline loops: CDR1 SGHRS, CDR2 YFSETQ. The CDR3 spans 13 residues. V dropped 4 bases and J dropped 10; count of bases not matched to a gene: 7. The receptor was isolated from a man aged 18-30 years who received the YFV17D yellow fever vaccine. Sequencing was performed on PBMCs, taken 5 days after the yellow fever booster vaccination. V and J are TRBV5-1 and TRBJ1-1; 10 bases align to TRBD1. The CDR3 sequence: CASSLGQGRRAFF. In nucleotides, the CDR3 is TGCGCCAGCAGCCTGGGACAGGGGAGAAGAGCTTTCTTT.